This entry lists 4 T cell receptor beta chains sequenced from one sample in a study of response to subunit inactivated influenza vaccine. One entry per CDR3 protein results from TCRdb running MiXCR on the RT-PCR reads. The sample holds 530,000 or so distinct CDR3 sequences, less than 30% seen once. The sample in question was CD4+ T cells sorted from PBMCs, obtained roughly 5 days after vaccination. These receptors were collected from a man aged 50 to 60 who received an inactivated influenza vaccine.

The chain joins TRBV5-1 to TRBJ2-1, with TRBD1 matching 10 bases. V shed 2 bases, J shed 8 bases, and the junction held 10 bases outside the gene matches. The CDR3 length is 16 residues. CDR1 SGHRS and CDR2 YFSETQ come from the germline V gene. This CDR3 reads CASSFFTGTGVDEQFF. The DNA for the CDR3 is TGCGCCAGCAGCTTCTTCACCGGGACAGGGGTCGATGAGCAGTTCTTC.

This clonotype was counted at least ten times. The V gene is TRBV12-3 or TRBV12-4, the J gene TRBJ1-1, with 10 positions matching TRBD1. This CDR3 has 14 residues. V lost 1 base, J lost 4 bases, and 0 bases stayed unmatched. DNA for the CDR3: TGTGCCAGCAGTTTAGGGACAGGGGGCACTGAAGCTTTCTTT. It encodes CASSLGTGGTEAFF.

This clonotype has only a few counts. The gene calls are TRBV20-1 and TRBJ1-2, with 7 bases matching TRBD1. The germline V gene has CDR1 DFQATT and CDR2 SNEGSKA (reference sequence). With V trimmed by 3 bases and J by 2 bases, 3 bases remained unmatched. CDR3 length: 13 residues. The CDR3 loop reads CSARGDRNYGYTF. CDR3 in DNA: TGCAGTGCTAGGGGGGACAGAAACTATGGCTACACCTTC.

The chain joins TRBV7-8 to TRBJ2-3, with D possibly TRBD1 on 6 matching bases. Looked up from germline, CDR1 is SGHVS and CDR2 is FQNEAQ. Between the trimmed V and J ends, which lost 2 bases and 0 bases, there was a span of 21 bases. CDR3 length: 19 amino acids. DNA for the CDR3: TGTGCCAGCAGCTTATTGTACCAGGGGCCTAGATCTAGCACAGATACGCAGTATTTT. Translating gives CASSLLYQGPRSSTDTQYF.